These 32 T cell receptor beta chains came from one sample sequenced in a study of T cells in Graves' hyperthyroidism and ophthalmopathy. It was RNA transcripts that yielded the amplified TCR beta CDR3 regions. TCR CDR3 regions were first amplified by RT-PCR with HTBI primers. TCRdb fed the multiplex PCR reads into MiXCR, producing one record per CDR3 protein. In the table there are 600,000 or so distinct CDR3 sequences, roughly 46% of which are singletons. The specimen was peripheral blood or thyroid tissue (not recorded which). All receptors derive from a woman between 18 and 29 years old with Graves' hyperthyroidism.

To note about this clonotype: This may arise from a read error, as a much more abundant clone is one base away. The missing conserved phenylalanine or tryptophan at the end of this CDR3 makes a read error likely. V and J are TRBV15 and TRBJ2-2, with 7 bases that match TRBD1. Germline V CDR1 and CDR2: LNHNV, YYDKDF (reference sequence). CDR3 length: 17 residues. With V trimmed by 1 base and J by 3 bases, 8 bases remained unmatched. The CDR3 loop reads CATSRARQGMDTGELFS. The CDR3 DNA reads as TGTGCCACCAGCAGAGCGCGACAGGGCATGGACACCGGGGAGCTGTTTTCT.

In this sample, this clonotype turned up many times. The chain employs TRBV29-1 and TRBJ1-2; 10 nucleotides line up with TRBD1. CDR3 length: 14 residues. Germline CDR1 and CDR2: SQVTM and ANQGSEA. The junction had 7 bases not matched to a gene; V was cut back by 5 bases and J by 4 bases. CDR3 protein: CSVLTGGAGYGYTF. DNA of the CDR3: TGCAGCGTTTTGACAGGGGGCGCGGGCTATGGCTACACCTTC.

The rearrangement uses TRBV6-5 and TRBJ1-1, with TRBD1 matching 10 bases. The germline V gene has CDR1 MNHEY and CDR2 SVGAGI. Trimming removed 5 bases from V and 2 bases from J; junction bases left unmatched: 5. The CDR3 consists of 15 residues. The CDR3 region has the DNA TGTGCCAGCAGTGGGGGACAGGGGAGAAACACTGAAGCTTTCTTT. It is translated as CASSGGQGRNTEAFF.

A few counts support this clonotype. The V and J genes are TRBV7-9 and TRBJ1-1; D gene unclear. This CDR3 contains 15 residues. V gave up 5 bases and J gave up 1 base, with 14 bases separating them. CDR1 and CDR2 from the germline V gene are SEHNR and FQNEAQ (reference sequence). CDR3: CASSGVTGQNTEAFF. The CDR3 DNA reads TGTGCCAGCAGCGGGGTGACGGGCCAGAACACTGAAGCTTTCTTT. The full variable domain, in which reference TRBV7-9 and TRBJ1-1 provide the parts outside the CDR3, is DTGVSQNPRHKITKRGQNVTFRCDPISEHNRLYWYRQTLGQGPEFLTYFQNEAQLEKSRLLSDRFSAERPKGSFSTLEIQRTEQGDSAMYLCASSGVTGQNTEAFFGQGTRLTVV.

The table lists this clonotype with many counts. V gene TRBV2 combines with J gene TRBJ1-1, with D possibly matching TRBD1 (5 bases). V was pared by 6 bases and J by 0 bases, with 11 bases between. Germline assignment: CDR1 SNHLY and CDR2 FYNNEI. The length of the CDR3 is 14 residues. Here the CDR3 reads CASRGVRLNTEAFF. The CDR3 nucleotides read TGTGCCAGCAGGGGGGTACGGCTGAACACTGAAGCTTTCTTT.

The chain employs TRBV15 and TRBJ1-1; D unresolved. The CDR3 has 12 amino acids. Trimming shortened V by 9 bases and J by 4 bases, and 12 bases separated the two germline ends. Looked up from germline, CDR1 is LNHNV and CDR2 is YYDKDF (reference sequence). The CDR3 region has the DNA TGTGCCACTACGGCGGGTACCACTGAAGCTTTCTTT. This codes for CATTAGTTEAFF.

This chain connects TRBV20-1 to TRBJ1-5, with 8 bases matching TRBD1. Germline values: CDR1 DFQATT, CDR2 SNEGSKA (reference sequence). Germline trimming cut 6 bases from V and 1 base from J; bases unmatched to any gene: 2. This CDR3 comprises 13 residues. The DNA of the CDR3 is TGCAGTGCGAGGACAGGGAGCAATCAGCCCCAGCATTTT. This sequence encodes CSARTGSNQPQHF.

This clonotype was counted only a few times. The chain employs TRBV2 and TRBJ1-1; 10 nucleotides line up with TRBD1. The CDR3 covers 14 residues. Germline V gene sequence: CDR1 SNHLY, CDR2 FYNNEI. J gave up 4 bases and V 6 bases, and 5 bases lay outside the gene matches. In DNA form, the CDR3 reads TGTGCCAGCAGGGGACAGGGGCTGGGCACTGAAGCTTTCTTT. The encoded protein is CASRGQGLGTEAFF.

This clonotype has only a few counts. One end of the junction is discordant with germline, which a read error may explain. The chain links TRBV6-6 to TRBJ1-2; D is ambiguous. The CDR3 is made up of 11 amino acids. Per the germline V gene, CDR1 is MNHNY and CDR2 is SVGAGI (reference sequence). The CDR3 spells CASSYGQDCVF. In DNA, the CDR3 is TGTGCCAGCAGTTACGGTCAAGATTGTGTATTC.

V and J are TRBV10-3 and TRBJ2-7; D could derive from TRBD1 or TRBD2 (7 bases each). Germline V gene sequence: CDR1 ENHRY, CDR2 SYGVKD. The length of the CDR3 is 15 residues. Between the trimmed V and J ends, which lost 4 bases and 3 bases, there was a span of 16 bases. For the CDR3, the DNA is TGTGCCATCAGTGTCGACAGGGAGGGGGTCTACGAGCAGTACTTC. Its translation: CAISVDREGVYEQYF.

This rearrangement joins TRBV7-9 to TRBJ2-7; 9 nucleotides match TRBD2. From germline, CDR1 is SEHNR and CDR2 FQNEAQ (reference sequence). The CDR3 spans 16 residues. With V trimmed by 1 base and J by 5 bases, 9 bases remained unmatched. The CDR3 DNA is TGTGCCAGCAGCTTAGATTGGCGGGAGGGCCCCAACGAGCAGTACTTC. It is translated as CASSLDWREGPNEQYF.

This clonotype was detected a few times. This chain links TRBV25-1 with TRBJ1-6; weak D call: TRBD1 (6 bases). The CDR3 covers 15 residues. The germline V gene has CDR1 MGHDK and CDR2 SYGVNS. Between the trimmed V and J ends, which lost 6 bases and 10 bases, there was a span of 19 bases. The CDR3 DNA sequence: TGTGCCAGCAGCACCCGGGGGGGGCGAGGGTCACCCCTCCACTTT. Protein product: CASSTRGGRGSPLHF. The whole variable domain, filled in from reference TRBV25-1 and TRBJ1-6, reads EADIYQTPRYLVIGTGKKITLECSQTMGHDKMYWYQQDPGMELHLIHYSYGVNSTEKGDLSSESTVSRIRTEHFPLTLESARPSHTSQYLCASSTRGGRGSPLHFGNGTRLTVT.

This clonotype appeared a few times. The chain employs TRBV19 and TRBJ2-2, with TRBD1 matching 10 bases. With 8 bases clipped from V and 7 bases from J, the junction kept 7 bases outside the gene matches. The CDR3 has 14 residues. Looked up from germline, CDR1 is LNHDA and CDR2 is SQIVND (reference sequence). The CDR3 spells CASAGTGADGELFF. Written as DNA, the CDR3 is TGTGCCAGTGCCGGGACAGGGGCTGACGGGGAGCTGTTTTTT.

As concerns this clonotype: The junction does not match germline at one end; this may be a read error. The chain uses TRBV7-6 and TRBJ2-5; unclear D gene. Looked up from germline, CDR1 is SGHVS and CDR2 is FNYEAQ. The CDR3 length is 13 residues. The chain's CDR3 is CAGSPPSDETQYF. In DNA form, the CDR3 reads TGTGCCGGCAGCCCCCCCAGCGACGAGACCCAGTACTTC. Full variable domain (outside the CDR3, taken from reference TRBV7-6 and TRBJ2-5): GAGVSQSPRYKVTKRGQDVALRCDPISGHVSLYWYRQALGQGPEFLTYFNYEAQQDKSGLPNDRFSAERPEGSISTLTIQRTEQRDSAMYRCAGSPPSDETQYFGPGTRLLVL.

The CDR3 here is CASSDRQGYYTGELFF. The CDR3 DNA sequence: TGTGCCAGCAGTGACCGACAGGGGTATTACACCGGGGAGCTGTTTTTT. The V and J genes are TRBV9 and TRBJ2-2, with 8 bases aligning to TRBD1. This CDR3 contains 16 residues. The V gene end was trimmed by 5 bases and the J gene end by 3 bases; junction bases not matched to a gene: 9. Germline assignment: CDR1 SGDLS and CDR2 YYNGEE.

The sample holds one count of this clonotype. For the CDR3, the DNA is TGTGCCAGCTCACCACAGGGAGGGGCTTCACCCCTCCACTTT. This encodes CASSPQGGASPLHF. V is TRBV2 and J is TRBJ1-6, with D tentatively TRBD1 (6 bases). V lost 8 bases and J lost 9, with 17 bases in between. CDR1 is SNHLY, CDR2 FYNNEI, per germline. The CDR3 runs 14 residues. The full variable domain, with the rest looked up from reference TRBV2 and TRBJ1-6, is EPEVTQTPSHQVTQMGQEVILRCVPISNHLYFYWYRQILGQKVEFLVSFYNNEISEKSEIFDDQFSVERPDGSNFTLKIRSTKLEDSAMYFCASSPQGGASPLHFGNGTRLTVT.

The chain couples TRBV24-1 to TRBJ1-5; D is possibly TRBD1 (5 bases). Per the germline V gene, CDR1 is KGHDR and CDR2 is SFDVKD. V was cut by 2 bases and J by 0 bases, with 16 bases left in between. This CDR3 has 18 amino acids. The CDR3 DNA reads TGTGCCACCAGTGATTCCACAACCACAGGTTATAGCAATCAGCCCCAGCATTTT. As protein: CATSDSTTTGYSNQPQHF.

This clonotype was seen many times. The CDR3 DNA reads as TGTGCCAGCAGTTTGACTCGAGGGAACACCATATATTTT. Protein: CASSLTRGNTIYF. This chain links TRBV12-3 or TRBV12-4 with TRBJ1-3; no reliable D call. The CDR3 is 13 amino acids. V was pared by 3 bases and J by 7 bases, with 10 bases between.

The V call is TRBV24-1, the J call TRBJ2-2; a possible D gene is TRBD2 (6 bases). Germline V gives CDR1 KGHDR, CDR2 SFDVKD. The CDR3 has 14 amino acids. V dropped 8 bases and J dropped 2 bases, with 11 bases sitting between them. The DNA of the CDR3 is TGTGCCACCACAGCGGGTATAAACACCGGGGAGCTGTTTTTT. Encoded protein: CATTAGINTGELFF.

The chain joins TRBV29-1 to TRBJ2-6; D may match TRBD1 or TRBD2 (5 bases each). Germline assignment: CDR1 SQVTM and CDR2 ANQGSEA. V gave up 6 bases and J gave up 0 bases, with 18 bases separating them. The CDR3 is made up of 17 amino acids. As DNA, the CDR3 is TGCAGCGTGGAAACAGGAGGCTACACCTCTGGGGCCAACGTCCTGACTTTC. Protein product: CSVETGGYTSGANVLTF. The variable domain in full, with the rest retrieved from reference TRBV29-1 and TRBJ2-6, is SAVISQKPSRDICQRGTSLTIQCQVDSQVTMMFWYRQQPGQSLTLIATANQGSEATYESGFVIDKFPISRPNLTFSTLTVSNMSPEDSSIYLCSVETGGYTSGANVLTFGAGSRLTVL.

This chain links TRBV7-6 with TRBJ2-5; 7 positions match TRBD1. Germline assignment: CDR1 SGHVS and CDR2 FNYEAQ. CDR3 length: 15 residues. V shed 5 bases, J shed 3 bases, and the junction held 9 bases outside the gene matches. Here the CDR3 DNA reads TGTGCCAGCAGCGCGACAGGGACGGCCGAAGAGACCCAGTACTTC. It is translated as CASSATGTAEETQYF.

This clonotype has at least ten counts. This sequence joins TRBV15 and TRBJ1-5; no clear D gene. Germline V gene data show CDR1 as LNHNV and CDR2 as YYDKDF (reference sequence). The CDR3 sequence is 15 residues long. Trimming left V 0 bases short and J 5 bases short, with 11 bases between. This CDR3 is CATSRDGEQHQPQHF. The CDR3 DNA sequence: TGTGCCACCAGCAGAGACGGCGAACAGCATCAGCCCCAGCATTTT.

V gene TRBV4-2 combines with J gene TRBJ2-7; D is unclear. V lost 0 bases and J 2 bases, leaving 8 bases between the germline ends. The length of the CDR3 is 14 residues. Germline V gene lookup returns CDR1 LGHNA and CDR2 YNFKEQ. The CDR3 here is CASSQELQAYEQYF. The CDR3 DNA sequence: TGTGCCAGCAGCCAAGAACTGCAGGCCTACGAGCAGTACTTC.

The V call is TRBV24-1, the J call TRBJ1-5, with 7 bases aligning to TRBD1. Germline-derived CDR1 and CDR2 are KGHDR and SFDVKD. The CDR3 totals 19 residues. V shed 5 bases, J shed 3 bases, and the junction held 18 bases outside the gene matches. The CDR3 DNA follows: TGTGCCACCAGTGTCTCAAACCGACAGGGCTCAGGGGACAATCAGCCCCAGCATTTT. It codes for CATSVSNRQGSGDNQPQHF.

V usage is TRBV5-1 and J usage is TRBJ2-7; D uncertain. Germline loops: CDR1 SGHRS, CDR2 YFSETQ. This CDR3 is built from 17 residues. Trimming shortened V by 4 bases and J by 3 bases, and 23 bases separated the two germline ends. The CDR3, as DNA: TGCGCCAGCAGCCGGGTCACAGAAATCGTTTCGGACTACGAGCAGTACTTC. Amino acids: CASSRVTEIVSDYEQYF. Full variable domain (outside the CDR3, taken from reference TRBV5-1 and TRBJ2-7): KAGVTQTPRYLIKTRGQQVTLSCSPISGHRSVSWYQQTPGQGLQFLFEYFSETQRNKGNFPGRFSGRQFSNSRSEMNVSTLELGDSALYLCASSRVTEIVSDYEQYFGPGTRLTVT.

This clonotype was recorded a few times. The CDR3 DNA follows: TGTGCCAGCAGCCGCTCAGGACAGGGGAAGGACGAGCAGTACTTC. Translation: CASSRSGQGKDEQYF. The V call is TRBV9, the J call TRBJ2-7; TRBD1 matches at 9 bases. CDR3 length: 15 residues. In germline, CDR1 is SGDLS, CDR2 YYNGEE. V dropped 4 bases and J dropped 5; count of bases not matched to a gene: 10. Using reference TRBV9 and TRBJ2-7 for the parts outside the CDR3, the full variable domain is DSGVTQTPKHLITATGQRVTLRCSPRSGDLSVYWYQQSLDQGLQFLIQYYNGEERAKGNILERFSAQQFPDLHSELNLSSLELGDSALYFCASSRSGQGKDEQYFGPGTRLTVT.

This rearrangement joins TRBV25-1 to TRBJ1-1; D gene unclear. The CDR3 has 13 amino acids. Germline CDR1 is MGHDK and CDR2 is SYGVNS. With 6 bases removed from V and 3 bases from J, the gap between germline ends came to 11 bases. CDR3 nucleotides: TGTGCCAGCAGGGCGACGCGAGACACTGAAGCTTTCTTT. This translates into CASRATRDTEAFF.

The genes are TRBV10-3 and TRBJ2-7; the D is unclear. The CDR3 spans 14 residues. In germline, CDR1 is ENHRY, CDR2 SYGVKD. Between the trimmed V and J ends, which lost 10 bases and 4 bases, there was a span of 20 bases. CDR3 protein: CASSLRIDFYEQYF. The DNA for the CDR3 is TGTGCCAGCAGCCTTCGGATCGACTTTTACGAGCAGTACTTC.

This clonotype was counted ten times or more. This rearrangement joins TRBV29-1 to TRBJ2-5, with a weak D call TRBD1 (5 bases). The ends were cut back, 1 base at V and 5 bases at J, with 14 bases in the middle. The CDR3 has 14 amino acids. Germline lookup yields CDR1 SQVTM and CDR2 ANQGSEA. As DNA, the CDR3 is TGCAGCGTTGAAGTGTCGCTCGCAGGGGAGACCCAGTACTTC. Translated, it gives CSVEVSLAGETQYF.

The CDR3 is CAISDDTGNTIYF. CDR3 bases: TGTGCCATCAGTGACGATACTGGAAACACCATATATTTT. The chain couples TRBV10-3 to TRBJ1-3, with unresolved D. This CDR3 has 13 residues. V was trimmed by 3 bases and J by 2 bases, leaving 5 bases between them. The germline V gene has CDR1 ENHRY and CDR2 SYGVKD.

Comments on this clonotype: This sequence may be a read error, since a much larger clone differs from it by one base. This chain connects TRBV7-9 to TRBJ2-5; D might be TRBD1 (5 bases). Germline V gene lookup returns CDR1 SEHNR and CDR2 FQNEAQ (reference sequence). This CDR3 region has 14 residues. V was clipped by 8 bases and J by 0 bases, with 13 bases between them. The CDR3 loop is CASGDPGYQETQYF. CDR3 sequence (DNA): TGTGCCAGCGGCGATCCAGGGTACCAAGAGACCCAGTACTTC. Full variable domain (remainder filled in from reference TRBV7-9 and TRBJ2-5): DTGVSQNPRHKITKRGQNVTFRCDPISEHNRLYWYRQTLGQGPEFLTYFQNEAQLEKSRLLSDRFSAERPKGSFSTLEIQRTEQGDSAMYLCASGDPGYQETQYFGPGTRLLVL.

The chain links TRBV7-2 to TRBJ2-3; the D is unclear. The CDR3 totals 11 residues. Looked up from germline, CDR1 is SGHTA and CDR2 is FQGNSA. Trimming shortened V by 5 bases and J by 14 bases, and 14 bases separated the two germline ends. For the CDR3, the DNA is TGTGCCAGCAGCCCATATCACAGAATGTATTTT. Encoded protein: CASSPYHRMYF.